This T cell receptor beta chain was captured by sequencing in a study of shared clonotypes between healthy human individuals. Libraries were prepared by immunoSEQ multiplex PCR; TCRdb keeps only in-frame clonotypes and omits some of them. Here the sample spans roughly 510,000 clones, almost 80% being singletons. V lost 7 bases to trimming and J lost 4 bases, with 17 bases between them. The CDR3 is 14 residues long. The germline CDR1 and CDR2 sequences are MNHNS and SASEGT. V usage is TRBV6-1 and J usage is TRBJ2-7; TRBD1 might be the D (6 bases). This sequence originates from a woman aged 40-49 years in good health. Some clones in this sample may be carry-over from other donors' samples. The sample comprised PBMCs. The CDR3: CASIGAGVTYEQYF. The CDR3 DNA reads TGTGCCAGCATAGGGGCAGGGGTAACGTACGAGCAGTACTTC.